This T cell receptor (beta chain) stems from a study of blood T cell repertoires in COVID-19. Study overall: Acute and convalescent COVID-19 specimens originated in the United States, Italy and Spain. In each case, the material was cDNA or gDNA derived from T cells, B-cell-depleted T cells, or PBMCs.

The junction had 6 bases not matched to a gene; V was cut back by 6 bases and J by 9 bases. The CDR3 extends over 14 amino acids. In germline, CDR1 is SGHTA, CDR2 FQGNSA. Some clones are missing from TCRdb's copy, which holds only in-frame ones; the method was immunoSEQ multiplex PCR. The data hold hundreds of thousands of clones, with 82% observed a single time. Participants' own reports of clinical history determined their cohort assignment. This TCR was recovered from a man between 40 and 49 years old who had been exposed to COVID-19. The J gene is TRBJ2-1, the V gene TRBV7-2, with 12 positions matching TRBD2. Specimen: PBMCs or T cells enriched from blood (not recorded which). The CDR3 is CASSMTSGSSEQFF. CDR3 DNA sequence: TGTGCCAGCAGTATGACTAGCGGGAGTTCTGAGCAGTTCTTC.